The 3 T cell receptor beta chains presented below share a single source sample, sequenced in a study of CD8 T cells in Susac syndrome. Reverse transcription used about 0.5 to 1 ug RNA and random hexamers. TCRdb ran MiXCR on the immunoSEQ multiplex PCR reads and lists one entry per CDR3 protein. Of some 100,000 distinct CDR3 sequences listed, about 92% are singletons. The material sequenced was CD4+ T cells from PBMCs. The receptors come from a human donor with multiple sclerosis.

Here the CDR3 reads CATDDSRHTGELFF. The CDR3 DNA reads TGTGCCACTGACGACAGTCGGCACACCGGGGAGCTGTTTTTT. The V call is TRBV19, the J call TRBJ2-2; possible D gene TRBD1, 5 bases. CDR3 length equals 14 residues. Trimming cost V 10 bases and J 3 bases, with 15 bases left between them. The germline gives CDR1 LNHDA, CDR2 SQIVND (reference sequence).

The gene calls are TRBV30 and TRBJ2-1; D call uncertain. This CDR3 contains 12 residues. The germline V gene has CDR1 GTSNPN and CDR2 SVGIG (reference sequence). V gave up 2 bases and J gave up 4 bases, with 6 bases separating them. DNA for the CDR3: TGTGCCTGGAGTAAATCGTACAATGAGCAGTTCTTC. This gives the protein CAWSKSYNEQFF.

The V gene is TRBV12-3 or TRBV12-4, the J gene TRBJ1-5; D remains unclear. V lost 2 bases to trimming and J lost 4 bases, with 9 bases between them. The CDR3 has 14 amino acids. The CDR3 coding sequence is TGTGCCAGCAGTTTAAGTTTGGGGAATCAGCCCCAGCATTTT. Encoded protein: CASSLSLGNQPQHF.